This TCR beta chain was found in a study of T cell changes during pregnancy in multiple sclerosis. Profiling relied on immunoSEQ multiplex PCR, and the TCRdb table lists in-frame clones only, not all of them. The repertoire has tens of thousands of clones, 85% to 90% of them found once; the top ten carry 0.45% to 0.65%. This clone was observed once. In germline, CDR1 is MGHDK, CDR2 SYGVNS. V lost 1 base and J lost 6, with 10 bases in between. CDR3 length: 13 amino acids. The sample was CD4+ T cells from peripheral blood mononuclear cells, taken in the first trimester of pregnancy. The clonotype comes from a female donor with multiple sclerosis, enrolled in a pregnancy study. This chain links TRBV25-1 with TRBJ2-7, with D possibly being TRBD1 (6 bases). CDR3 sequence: CASSEFTRGEQYF. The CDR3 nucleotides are TGTGCCAGCAGTGAATTTACCAGGGGCGAGCAGTACTTC.